This T cell receptor (beta chain) was sequenced in a study of radiation and T cells in renal cell carcinoma. Sequencing was performed with immunoSEQ multiplex PCR; in TCRdb, only in-frame clones are kept and a portion is missing. The sample holds roughly 130,000 clones, nearly 90% seen once. Time point indicated: baseline pretreatment blood. Treatment: 15 Gy SBRT to primary tumor, nephrectomy 4 weeks later. Clear cell pathology was present in this patient's renal cell carcinoma. Germline V CDR1 and CDR2: SEHNR, FQNEAQ (reference sequence). J gave up 6 bases and V 5 bases, and 11 bases lay outside the gene matches. This CDR3 region has 16 residues.

The chain joins TRBV7-9 to TRBJ1-1, with 11 bases fitting TRBD1. Sample: blood, taken from a patient whose treatment included radiotherapy and nephrectomy. The receptor was isolated from a woman in her forties or fifties with renal cell carcinoma. DNA for the CDR3: TGTGCCAGCAGCAGGGGGACAGGGGGTCCCGAACCTGAAGCTTTCTTT. It codes for CASSRGTGGPEPEAFF.